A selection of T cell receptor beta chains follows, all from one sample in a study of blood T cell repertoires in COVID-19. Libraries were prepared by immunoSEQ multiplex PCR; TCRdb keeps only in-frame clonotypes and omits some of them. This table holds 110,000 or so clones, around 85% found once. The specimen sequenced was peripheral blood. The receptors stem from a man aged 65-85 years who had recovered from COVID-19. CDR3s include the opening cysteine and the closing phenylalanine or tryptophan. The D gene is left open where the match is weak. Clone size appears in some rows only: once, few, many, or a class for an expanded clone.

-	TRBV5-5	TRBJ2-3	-	TGTGCCAGCAGCTTGGCCGAGGGCGTAGATACGCAGTATTTT	CASSLAEGVDTQYF
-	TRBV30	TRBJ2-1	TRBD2	TGTGCCTCAACGGGGGGTTCGAGCTCCTACAATGAGCAGTTCTTC	CASTGGSSSYNEQFF
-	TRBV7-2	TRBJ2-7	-	TGTGCCAGCAGCTTAGCAGACACTCTTCGCTCCTACGAGCAGTACTTC	CASSLADTLRSYEQYF
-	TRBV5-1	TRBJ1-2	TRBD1	TGCGCCAGCAGCGCAGGGACAGGGGCCGGCCGGTTCTATGGCTACACCTTC	CASSAGTGAGRFYGYTF
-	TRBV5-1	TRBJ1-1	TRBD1	TGCGCCAGCAGCTTGGGGACAGGAGCCCCCGGGGACACTGAAGCTTTCTTT	CASSLGTGAPGDTEAFF
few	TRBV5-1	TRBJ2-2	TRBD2	TGCGCCAGCAGCTTGGAGCCTAGCGGGCGGAACACCGGGGAGCTGTTTTTT	CASSLEPSGRNTGELFF
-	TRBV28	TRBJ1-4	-	TGTGCCAGCAGTCCACAGGGAGGGTTCGAAAAACTGTTTTTT	CASSPQGGFEKLFF
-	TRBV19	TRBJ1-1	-	TGTGCCAGTAGTCCTCCTCAGGAGAACACTGAAGCTTTCTTT	CASSPPQENTEAFF
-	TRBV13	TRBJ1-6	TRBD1	TGTGCCAGCAGCTTATTGGGACAGGGGGCGAGGCCCCTCCACTTT	CASSLLGQGARPLHF
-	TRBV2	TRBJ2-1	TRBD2	TGTGCCAGCAGTGAGATAGCGGGATGGAAGTTCTTC	CASSEIAGWKFF
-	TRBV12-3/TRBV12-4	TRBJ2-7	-	TGTGCCAGCAGTTTTCGCTCCTACGAGCAGTACTTC	CASSFRSYEQYF
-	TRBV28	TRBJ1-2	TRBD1	TGTGCCAGCAGTGAGATGACAGGGGACTATGGCTACACCTTC	CASSEMTGDYGYTF
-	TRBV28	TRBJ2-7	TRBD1	TGTGCCAGCAGCTGGGACAGGACCCCACCCAGCGAGCAGTACTTC	CASSWDRTPPSEQYF
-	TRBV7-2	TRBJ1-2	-	TGTGCCAGCAGCTTAGAGGGAGTAACTAACTATGGCTACACCTTC	CASSLEGVTNYGYTF
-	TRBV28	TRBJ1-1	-	TGTGCCAGCAGTTTACTCACAGGTAGTAATGAAGCTTTCTTT	CASSLLTGSNEAFF
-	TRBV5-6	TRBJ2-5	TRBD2	TGTGCCAGCAGCTTTACCGGGACTAGCGGAGAGACCCAGTACTTC	CASSFTGTSGETQYF
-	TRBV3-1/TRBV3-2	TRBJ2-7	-	TGTGCCAGCAGCCAAGACAGTTTTCTCTCCGAGCAGTACTTC	CASSQDSFLSEQYF
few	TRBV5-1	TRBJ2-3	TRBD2	TGCGCCAGCAGCCTACCACTAGCGGGAGCAGTGTCAGATACGCAGTATTTT	CASSLPLAGAVSDTQYF
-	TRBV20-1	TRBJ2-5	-	TGCAGTGCTAGTGAAGACAGCTACCAAGAGACCCAGTACTTC	CSASEDSYQETQYF
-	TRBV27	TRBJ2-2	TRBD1	TGTGCCAGCAGGGCGGTCGGGACAGTTAACACCGGGGAGCTGTTTTTT	CASRAVGTVNTGELFF
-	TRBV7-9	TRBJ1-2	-	TGTGCCGGAGCTGCGGGGGACTATGGCTACACCTTC	CAGAAGDYGYTF
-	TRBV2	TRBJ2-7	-	TGTGCCAGCAAATTCAGCTACGAGCAGTACTTC	CASKFSYEQYF
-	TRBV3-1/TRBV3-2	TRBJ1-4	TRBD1	TGTGCCAGCAGCCAAGCTACCCCAGGGGGAAAACTGTTTTTT	CASSQATPGGKLFF
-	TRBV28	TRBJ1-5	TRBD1	TGTGCCAGCAGGACAGGGGGCGCGAACCAGCCCCAGCATTTT	CASRTGGANQPQHF
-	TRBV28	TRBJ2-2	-	TGTGCCAGCAGTTTAGGTGGACTAACGAACACCGGGGAGCTGTTTTTT	CASSLGGLTNTGELFF
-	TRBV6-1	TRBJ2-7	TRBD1	TGTGCCAGCAGTGACTTAGCCGGACAGGGGGCTTACGAGCAGTACTTC	CASSDLAGQGAYEQYF
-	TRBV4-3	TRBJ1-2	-	TGCGCCAGCAGTCTAGCAGGACTGGGGGGCTACACCTTC	CASSLAGLGGYTF
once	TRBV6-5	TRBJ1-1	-	TGTGCCAGCAGTCCAATCCGAAGGGGGGGTCGGGCTTTCTTT	CASSPIRRGGRAFF
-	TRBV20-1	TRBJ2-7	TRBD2	TGCAGTGCTAGTTCCTGGCGGGGGGGCCGCGACGAGCAGTACTTC	CSASSWRGGRDEQYF
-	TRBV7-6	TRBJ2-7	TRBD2	TGTGCCAGCAGCTTAGGGGCTAGCGGGACGGGCGAGCAGTACTTC	CASSLGASGTGEQYF
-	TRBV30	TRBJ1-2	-	TGTGCCTGGAGGGAGGGCTCTATGGCAGGAGGCTACACCTTC	CAWREGSMAGGYTF
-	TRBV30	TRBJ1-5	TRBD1	TGTGCCTGGAGTTTGGACAGGGGATATCAGCCCCAGCATTTT	CAWSLDRGYQPQHF
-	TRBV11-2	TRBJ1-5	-	TGTGCCAGCAGCTTACGACGGGATCGGCCCCAGCATTTT	CASSLRRDRPQHF
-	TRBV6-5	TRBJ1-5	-	TGTGCCAGCAGGGCATCGAGCAATCAGCCCCAGCATTTT	CASRASSNQPQHF
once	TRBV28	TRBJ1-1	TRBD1	TGTGCCAGCAGTATCCAGGGGGCACGCAACACTGAAGCTTTCTTT	CASSIQGARNTEAFF
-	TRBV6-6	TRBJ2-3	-	TGTGCCAGCAGTTACTACAGTTCCTCCACAGATACGCAGTATTTT	CASSYYSSSTDTQYF
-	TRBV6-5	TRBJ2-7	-	TGTGCCAGCAGCCCCAGGGGCCACGAGCAGTACTTC	CASSPRGHEQYF
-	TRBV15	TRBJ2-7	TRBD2	TGTGCCACCAGCAGAGGATCTAGCGGCTCCTACGAGCAGTACTTC	CATSRGSSGSYEQYF
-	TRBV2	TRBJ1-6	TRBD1	TGTGCCAGCAGTCGCTCAGGGGGTCCTTCACCCCTCCACTTT	CASSRSGGPSPLHF
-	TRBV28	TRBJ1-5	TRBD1	TGTGCCAGTTTGACAGGGGGCACGACCAATCAGCCCCAGCATTTT	CASLTGGTTNQPQHF
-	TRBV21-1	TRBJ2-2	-	TGTGCCAGCAGCCTACCCCGGGGACTAGCGGGGGGCCACGAGCTGTTTTTT	CASSLPRGLAGGHELFF
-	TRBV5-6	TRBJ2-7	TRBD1	TGTGCCAGCAGCTCGACAGGGCGGGTGCCCTACGAGCAGTACTTC	CASSSTGRVPYEQYF